These T cell receptor beta chains were read from a single sample in a study of post-analysis software for immune sequencing data. TCRdb redid the calling of the PCR reads with MiXCR, one entry per CDR3 protein. The sample lists hundreds of thousands of distinct CDR3 sequences; roughly 40% were seen once. The sequenced sample was blood. The receptors shown here come from a girl between 10 and 17 years old with multiple sclerosis. The CDR3 runs from the conserved cysteine through the conserved F or W. The order of the fields is V gene, D gene, clone size, J gene, CDR3 protein, CDR3 DNA. A D gene is named only where the DNA matches it firmly. Only some rows state a clone size, as once, few, many or a class for expanded clones.

TRBV7-2	TRBD2	NA	TRBJ2-2	CASSSTWLAGGGGELFF	TGTGCCAGCAGCTCGACGTGGCTAGCGGGAGGAGGCGGGGAGCTGTTTTTT
TRBV2	TRBD1	NA	TRBJ1-4	CASRTDRGHEKLFF	TGTGCCAGCAGGACAGACAGGGGCCATGAAAAACTGTTTTTT
TRBV4-1	TRBD2	few	TRBJ2-7	CASSPNSGGTYEQYF	TGCGCCAGCAGCCCTAATAGCGGGGGCACCTACGAGCAGTACTTC
TRBV5-5	NA	once	TRBJ2-7	CAGSPPPGRLYEQYF	TGTGCCGGCAGTCCCCCCCCGGGACGGCTCTACGAGCAGTACTTC
TRBV29-1	NA	few	TRBJ2-1	CSVVVAGPRGGEQFF	TGCAGCGTGGTGGTTGCGGGCCCTAGGGGTGGTGAGCAGTTCTTC
TRBV24-1	TRBD2	NA	TRBJ2-5	CATSGGGRETQYF	TGTGCCACCAGTGGGGGCGGGAGAGAGACCCAGTACTTC
TRBV10-3	TRBD2	NA	TRBJ2-1	CAIGPLVAGSITNEQFF	TGTGCCATCGGCCCGCTGGTAGCGGGATCCATAACCAATGAGCAGTTCTTC
TRBV6-5	NA	NA	TRBJ1-1	CASKGAINTEAFF	TGTGCCAGCAAAGGGGCGATCAACACTGAAGCTTTCTTT
TRBV12-3/TRBV12-4	NA	NA	TRBJ2-1	CASSLAAAMSSYNEQFF	TGTGCCAGCAGTTTAGCGGCAGCAATGAGCTCCTACAATGAGCAGTTCTTC
TRBV7-2	TRBD2	NA	TRBJ2-1	CASSSLAGGLRAYNEQFF	TGTGCCAGCAGCTCACTAGCGGGGGGACTCAGGGCCTACAATGAGCAGTTCTTC
TRBV10-3	NA	NA	TRBJ2-6	CAISGQAGSSGANVLTF	TGTGCCATCAGTGGACAGGCTGGGAGCTCTGGGGCCAACGTCCTGACTTTC
TRBV9	NA	few	TRBJ1-2	CASSGEGTYGYTF	TGTGCCAGCAGCGGCGAAGGGACTTATGGCTACACCTTC
TRBV5-5	TRBD1	NA	TRBJ2-1	CASYDRGSYNEQFF	TGTGCCAGCTACGACAGGGGGTCCTACAATGAGCAGTTCTTC
TRBV6-2/TRBV6-3	TRBD2	few	TRBJ2-1	CASSTRTSGRGEQFF	TGTGCCAGCAGTACCCGGACTAGCGGGAGGGGTGAGCAGTTCTTC
TRBV27	TRBD1	NA	TRBJ1-6	CASSLSTGYNSPLHF	TGTGCCAGCAGTTTATCGACAGGGTATAATTCACCCCTCCACTTT
TRBV12-3/TRBV12-4	TRBD1	few	TRBJ1-2	CASRSGTDYGYTF	TGTGCCAGCAGGTCCGGGACAGATTATGGCTACACCTTC
TRBV5-5	NA	NA	TRBJ2-1	CASSASGYEQFF	TGTGCCAGCAGCGCCAGTGGCTACGAGCAGTTCTTC
TRBV20-1	TRBD2	few	TRBJ2-7	CSARTSGRANEQYF	TGCAGTGCGAGGACTAGCGGGAGGGCCAACGAGCAGTACTTC
TRBV7-9	NA	NA	TRBJ1-1	CASSTMGANTEAFF	TGTGCCAGCAGTACTATGGGAGCTAACACTGAAGCTTTCTTT
TRBV4-2	NA	NA	TRBJ2-7	CASSHLRDFTYEQYF	TGTGCCAGCAGCCATCTCCGGGACTTTACCTACGAGCAGTACTTC
TRBV7-9	NA	NA	TRBJ1-2	CASSPSPGEGYGYTF	TGTGCCAGCAGCCCCTCACCCGGGGAGGGCTATGGCTACACCTTC
TRBV24-1	TRBD1	NA	TRBJ2-1	CATSPRQGAYNEQFF	TGTGCCACCAGTCCTCGACAGGGGGCTTACAATGAGCAGTTCTTC
TRBV12-3/TRBV12-4	NA	NA	TRBJ1-2	CASSVDANYGYTF	TGTGCCAGCTCAGTTGACGCTAACTATGGCTACACCTTC
TRBV27	TRBD1	few	TRBJ1-4	CASSPTGFNEKLFF	TGTGCCAGCAGCCCGACAGGGTTTAATGAAAAACTGTTTTTT
TRBV2	TRBD1	NA	TRBJ2-7	CASKRQGSAEQYF	TGTGCCAGCAAGCGACAGGGGTCCGCCGAGCAGTACTTC
TRBV7-9	NA	few	TRBJ1-2	CASSFGWAQDGYTF	TGTGCCAGCAGCTTCGGTTGGGCGCAGGATGGCTACACCTTC
TRBV10-3	TRBD1	NA	TRBJ2-7	CAIKRQGVEQYF	TGTGCCATTAAGCGACAGGGGGTCGAGCAGTACTTC
TRBV29-1	NA	NA	TRBJ1-4	CSVGERTNEKLFF	TGCAGCGTTGGAGAGAGAACTAATGAAAAACTGTTTTTT
TRBV6-5	NA	NA	TRBJ2-1	CASSYWRGGSYNEQFF	TGTGCCAGCAGTTACTGGAGAGGGGGGTCCTACAATGAGCAGTTCTTC
TRBV11-3	NA	NA	TRBJ2-6	CASSLDLSHSSGANVLTF	TGTGCCAGCAGCTTAGATTTGAGTCACAGCTCTGGGGCCAACGTCCTGACTTTC
TRBV12-3/TRBV12-4	NA	few	TRBJ1-4	CASSRSGDGEKLFF	TGTGCCAGCAGCCGATCCGGGGACGGTGAAAAACTGTTTTTT
TRBV15	NA	NA	TRBJ2-7	CATSRDRLGSYNEQYF	TGTGCCACCAGCAGAGATCGGCTAGGCTCCTACAATGAGCAGTACTTC
TRBV19	NA	NA	TRBJ2-1	CASSPRGTSSYNEQFF	TGTGCCAGTAGTCCCCGAGGGACCAGCTCCTACAATGAGCAGTTCTTC
TRBV20-1	TRBD2	few	TRBJ2-1	CSARARTSGNYNEQFF	TGCAGTGCTAGAGCCAGGACTAGCGGGAACTACAATGAGCAGTTCTTC
TRBV11-3	TRBD2	NA	TRBJ2-3	CASSDLGAGEGTDTQYF	TGTGCCAGCAGCGACCTGGGCGCGGGAGAGGGCACAGATACGCAGTATTTT
TRBV5-1	TRBD2	NA	TRBJ2-1	CASSTRASGGLSGEQFF	TGCGCCAGCAGCACAAGGGCTAGCGGGGGGTTATCGGGTGAGCAGTTCTTC
TRBV7-9	NA	NA	TRBJ2-5	CASSYPSETQYF	TGCGCCAGCAGCTACCCGTCAGAGACCCAGTACTTC
TRBV4-1	NA	NA	TRBJ1-2	CASSQPGQPDGYTF	TGCGCCAGCAGCCAACCCGGACAGCCCGATGGCTACACCTTC
TRBV7-6	TRBD2	few	TRBJ2-3	CASSLALAGSHTQYF	TGTGCCAGCAGCTTAGCTCTAGCGGGATCGCATACGCAGTATTTT
TRBV20-1	NA	once	TRBJ2-1	CSARGVGSSYNEQFF	TGCAGTGCCCGAGGGGTAGGGAGCTCCTACAATGAGCAGTTCTTC
TRBV24-1	NA	NA	TRBJ1-6	CATSTGTYNSPLHF	TGTGCCACCAGTACAGGGACCTATAATTCACCCCTCCACTTT
TRBV12-3/TRBV12-4	TRBD1	NA	TRBJ1-6	CASSLRGRGLRNSPLHF	TGTGCCAGCAGTTTAAGGGGCAGGGGGCTTAGGAATTCACCCCTCCACTTT
TRBV5-1	NA	few	TRBJ2-3	CASSNGVTSTDTQYF	TGCGCCAGCAGCAATGGAGTTACCAGCACAGATACGCAGTATTTT
TRBV3-1	TRBD1	NA	TRBJ1-2	CASSQGLRGQNYGYTF	TGTGCCAGCAGCCAAGGCCTTAGGGGGCAGAACTATGGCTACACCTTC
TRBV7-9	NA	NA	TRBJ1-1	CASSLQGMDTEAFF	TGTGCCAGCAGCCTACAGGGAATGGACACTGAAGCTTTCTTT
TRBV29-1	NA	NA	TRBJ2-5	CSVEDGLGPVQETQYF	TGCAGCGTTGAAGATGGGTTAGGACCGGTCCAAGAGACCCAGTACTTC
TRBV12-3/TRBV12-4	TRBD2	few	TRBJ2-1	CASRRTSGGGSSYNEQFF	TGTGCCAGCAGGCGGACTAGCGGGGGGGGGAGCTCCTACAATGAGCAGTTCTTC
TRBV7-9	NA	few	TRBJ2-5	CASSLNIETQYF	TGTGCCAGCAGCTTAAACATCGAGACCCAGTACTTC
TRBV20-1	NA	NA	TRBJ2-3	CSARDESTSTDTQYF	TGCAGTGCTAGAGATGAGTCGACCAGCACAGATACGCAGTATTTT
TRBV7-9	NA	few	TRBJ2-5	CASSLEDGTWSGQYF	TGTGCCAGCAGCTTAGAAGACGGGACCTGGAGCGGGCAGTACTTC
TRBV5-1	TRBD1	once	TRBJ1-2	CASSLVGQSSGYTF	TGCGCCAGCAGCTTGGTGGGACAGTCTTCGGGGTACACCTTC
TRBV6-5	TRBD1	NA	TRBJ2-1	CAVSKRQGRYNEQFF	TGTGCCGTCTCGAAAAGACAGGGACGTTACAATGAGCAGTTCTTC
TRBV5-5	NA	NA	TRBJ2-1	CASSPQLGRGYNEQFF	TGTGCCAGCAGCCCTCAATTGGGGCGGGGATACAATGAGCAGTTCTTC
TRBV20-1	NA	NA	TRBJ2-6	CSANGLQGSGANVLTF	TGCAGTGCTAACGGACTACAGGGGTCTGGGGCCAACGTCCTGACTTTC
TRBV6-5	TRBD2	few	TRBJ2-1	CASRDSSGSSYNEQFF	TGTGCCAGCAGGGACTCTAGCGGAAGCTCCTACAATGAGCAGTTCTTC
TRBV28	NA	NA	TRBJ2-7	CASSFFARASTYEQYF	TGTGCCAGCAGTTTTTTCGCGCGGGCATCTACTTACGAGCAGTACTTC
TRBV25-1	TRBD1	NA	TRBJ2-7	CASSEYAGGVENEQYF	TGTGCCAGCAGTGAATATGCAGGGGGAGTAGAGAACGAGCAGTACTTC
TRBV12-3/TRBV12-4	NA	NA	TRBJ1-2	CASSLSRRNYGYTF	TGTGCCAGCAGTTTGAGTCGGCGGAACTATGGCTACACCTTC